These 17 T cell receptor beta chains originate from one sample sequenced in a study of cytomegalovirus exposure and HLA in healthy donors. The PCR used 60 Vbeta and 13 Jbeta primers. Profiled with immunoSEQ multiplex PCR; TCRdb holds only in-frame clones, not every one. The repertoire consists of 95,000 to 100,000 clones, with around four fifths occurring once and the leading ten covering more than 1.5%. Sequenced sample: PBMCs. The receptor set was obtained from a man aged 40-49 years in good health and CMV-seronegative.

The chain combines TRBV7-9 with TRBJ1-4, with 7 nucleotides matching TRBD1. The germline gives CDR1 SEHNR, CDR2 FQNEAQ (reference sequence). The ends lost 5 bases at V and 7 bases at J; junction bases unmatched: 4. This CDR3 region has 13 residues. The CDR3 nucleotides are TGTGCCAGCAGCCCTGGGACAGTTGAAAAACTGTTTTTT. It yields the protein CASSPGTVEKLFF.

The chain recombines TRBV10-3 with TRBJ1-1; the match to TRBD1 covers 9 bases. This CDR3 is built from 16 residues. The trim removed 3 bases at V and 11 bases at J, leaving 16 bases unmatched. Germline V gives CDR1 ENHRY, CDR2 SYGVKD. CDR3 residues: CAISDPDRGPVSIAFF. DNA of the CDR3: TGTGCCATCAGTGATCCGGACAGGGGCCCTGTATCTATCGCTTTCTTT.

The CDR3 DNA is TGTGCCAGCAGTATAATGCGGGCTGGCTACGAGCAGTACTTC. Amino acid sequence: CASSIMRAGYEQYF. The chain uses TRBV7-2 and TRBJ2-7; D possibly corresponds to TRBD2 (5 bases). Trimming removed 6 bases at V and 3 bases at J, with 15 bases between. The CDR3 extends over 14 amino acids. Germline CDR1 and CDR2: SGHTA and FQGNSA.

This clone turned up a few times. The rearrangement joins TRBV6-1 to TRBJ2-1; the match to TRBD1 covers 7 bases. The CDR3 covers 15 residues. CDR1 is MNHNS and CDR2 is SASEGT in the germline V gene. The V and J ends lost 6 bases and 5 bases, in that order; junction bases with no gene match: 10. For the CDR3, the DNA is TGTGCCAGCAGACGACCGGGACAGAGAGACAATGAGCAGTTCTTC. Its translation: CASRRPGQRDNEQFF.

This chain links TRBV27 with TRBJ2-1; TRBD2 matches 7 bases. Germline loops: CDR1 MNHEY, CDR2 SMNVEV (reference sequence). V was pared by 5 bases and J by 7 bases, with 20 bases of the junction left unmatched. This CDR3 has 18 amino acids. The CDR3 sequence: CASSLGLAADPAKNEQFF. In nucleotides, the CDR3 is TGTGCCAGCAGTCTAGGGCTAGCGGCGGATCCGGCGAAGAATGAGCAGTTCTTC.

In this sample, this clone turned up once. The gene calls are TRBV27 and TRBJ2-3; 10 positions match TRBD2. The CDR3 has 19 residues. Trimming removed 4 bases from V and 3 bases from J; junction bases left unmatched: 16. Germline values: CDR1 MNHEY, CDR2 SMNVEV (reference sequence). CDR3 loop: CASSYPPGLAPQNTDTQYF. The CDR3 region has the DNA TGTGCCAGCAGTTACCCGCCGGGACTAGCGCCCCAGAATACAGATACGCAGTATTTT.

Written as DNA, the CDR3 is TGTGCCAGTAGTGTCACACTAAACACTGAAGCTTTCTTT. Its protein product is CASSVTLNTEAFF. The V gene is TRBV19, the J gene TRBJ1-1; D uncertain. Germline V gene data show CDR1 as LNHDA and CDR2 as SQIVND (reference sequence). V was pared by 5 bases and J by 2 bases, with 9 bases between. This CDR3 is 13 amino acids long.

This clone was detected only a few times. The CDR3 DNA sequence: TGTGCCAGCAGTGAATCACTGGAGAGCTACGAGCAGTACTTC. Its protein product is CASSESLESYEQYF. This rearrangement joins TRBV6-1 to TRBJ2-7; D is uncertain. V lost 2 bases to trimming and J lost 3 bases, with 11 bases between them. Per germline, CDR1 MNHNS and CDR2 SASEGT. CDR3 length equals 14 residues.

The chain links TRBV9 to TRBJ1-6; the D is unclear. Trimming removed 3 bases from V and 6 bases from J, with 16 bases in between. Germline CDR1 and CDR2: SGDLS and YYNGEE. The CDR3 contains 16 residues. The CDR3 protein is CASSGALLEGNSPLHF. The CDR3 DNA reads TGTGCCAGCAGCGGAGCCCTCCTTGAGGGTAATTCACCCCTCCACTTT.

The rearrangement links TRBV5-1 to TRBJ2-5; 7 bases align to TRBD1. V lost 3 bases, J lost 2 bases, and 4 bases stayed unmatched. The germline gives CDR1 SGHRS, CDR2 YFSETQ. The CDR3 has 14 amino acids. CDR3 residues: CASSWVGQQETQYF. The CDR3, as DNA: TGCGCCAGCAGCTGGGTGGGACAGCAAGAGACCCAGTACTTC. The full variable domain, in which reference TRBV5-1 and TRBJ2-5 provide the parts outside the CDR3, is KAGVTQTPRYLIKTRGQQVTLSCSPISGHRSVSWYQQTPGQGLQFLFEYFSETQRNKGNFPGRFSGRQFSNSRSEMNVSTLELGDSALYLCASSWVGQQETQYFGPGTRLLVL.

This chain links TRBV27 with TRBJ2-5; D is perhaps TRBD1 (5 bases). The V gene lost 5 bases and the J gene lost 1 base, with 8 bases spanning the gap. Looked up from germline, CDR1 is MNHEY and CDR2 is SMNVEV (reference sequence). There are 13 residues in the CDR3. Written as DNA, the CDR3 is TGTGCCAGCAGTCTGCAGGGCCAAGAGACCCAGTACTTC. It encodes CASSLQGQETQYF.

The V gene is TRBV2, the J gene TRBJ2-7, with 7 positions matching TRBD2. This CDR3 spans 14 amino acids. Germline V gene lookup returns CDR1 SNHLY and CDR2 FYNNEI. Losses at the gene ends were 5 bases for V and 5 bases for J; bases not matched to a gene: 9. The CDR3 reads CASSSGEVVHEQYF. The CDR3, as DNA: TGTGCCAGCAGTAGCGGGGAAGTTGTCCACGAGCAGTACTTC.

This clone was picked up one time. The chain carries TRBV27 and TRBJ2-1; 8 bases are a match to TRBD1. This CDR3 region has 15 residues. The V and J ends lost 6 bases and 2 bases, in that order; junction bases with no gene match: 6. Germline lookup yields CDR1 MNHEY and CDR2 SMNVEV (reference sequence). The CDR3 DNA reads as TGTGCCAGCAGATCGACAGGGGTACCCTACAATGAGCAGTTCTTC. Protein product: CASRSTGVPYNEQFF.

This clone was observed a handful of times. This rearrangement joins TRBV27 to TRBJ2-7, with D possibly TRBD2 on 6 matching bases. V lost 5 bases to trimming and J lost 1 base, with 9 bases between them. The CDR3 runs 13 residues. Germline V gene lookup returns CDR1 MNHEY and CDR2 SMNVEV (reference sequence). CDR3 residues: CASSLGRSYEQYF. The CDR3 DNA follows: TGTGCCAGCAGTCTCGGGAGATCCTACGAGCAGTACTTC.

The sample holds a few counts of this clone. This chain links TRBV5-1 with TRBJ1-3, with D possibly matching TRBD1 (6 bases). This CDR3 spans 14 amino acids. V lost 4 bases to trimming and J lost 4 bases, with 12 bases between them. Germline V gene data show CDR1 as SGHRS and CDR2 as YFSETQ. The CDR3, as DNA: TGCGCCAGCAGCCCCAGGGGTTACGGAAACACCATATATTTT. It is translated as CASSPRGYGNTIYF.

The chain recombines TRBV28 with TRBJ1-2; D may be TRBD1 (6 bases). V lost 7 bases and J lost 5, with 26 bases in between. There are 17 residues in the CDR3. The V gene's germline CDR1 is MDHEN and CDR2 SYDVKM. This chain's CDR3 is CASTLYGRGAEGYGYTF. CDR3 coding DNA: TGTGCCAGCACCCTTTACGGTCGGGGGGCTGAAGGATATGGCTACACCTTC.

The chain carries TRBV29-1 and TRBJ2-7; no clear D. The CDR3 runs to 12 residues. With 4 bases removed from V and 0 bases from J, the gap between germline ends came to 7 bases. Per the germline V gene, CDR1 is SQVTM and CDR2 is ANQGSEA. CDR3 bases: TGCAGCGTTGCGATTAGCTCCTACGAGCAGTACTTC. Residues: CSVAISSYEQYF.